Here is one T cell receptor (beta chain) with its context. Its antigen is still unknown. Base qualities are not provided; no much larger clone lies one nucleotide away. TCRbeta CDR3 regions were amplified from genomic DNA using the immunoSEQ Assay, a bias-controlled multiplex PCR. The source study handled its data this way. The number of nucleated cells in each sample was estimated from the amplification of reference gene primers within the assay. To quantify the absolute abundance of each unique TCRbeta CDR3 rearrangement, sequence reads were collapsed and filtered. For each sample, productive Simpson clonality was calculated as the square root of Simpson's diversity index across productive rearrangements. TCRdb took over this immuneACCESS table, retaining in-frame rearrangements with V and J assigned. Such tables are incomplete; in checked studies, under half of the missing clones stem from an unresolved V gene, and the remainder is unexplained. The D gene and trimming were derived from the DNA, and the V and J assignments and clone size from that table. The sample table lists roughly 70,000 clones, around 82% of them with a count of one. Approximately 4.1% of the sample belongs to the ten largest clones.

This entry belongs to a study of blood T cell repertoires in COVID-19 (dated by TCRdb to 2020 to 2021). For context, the study as a whole: Collaborator samples came from the United States, Italy and Spain and covered acute and convalescent phases of COVID-19. The prospective study material was composed of cDNA or gDNA derived from T cells, B-cell-depleted T cells, or PBMCs. The dataset comprised deeply sampled blood TCRbeta repertoires from subjects exposed to, actively infected with, or recovered from COVID-19. The repertoires were released in a freely available public database meant as a resource for research on the immune response to SARS-CoV-2. The samples were drawn from the first 160 participants of the ongoing ImmuneRACE study and from 1,254 subjects provided by 6 global collaborators. A de-identified subject ID, COVID-19 status, age in years and sex were almost always included in the sample metadata. HLA class I and class II types, where available, came from metadata supplied by the sample provider rather than from assay-based typing. Study-level results and caveats: How much clinical and demographic metadata was included differed by source and by participant, and the metadata was provided uncurated.

Between the V and J ends, shortened by 2 bases and 7 bases respectively, the junction contains 11 bases. The CDR3 measures 13 amino acids from cysteine to phenylalanine. Here the CDR3 DNA is all that survives: 39 bases in frame from base 1. From a lookup of the germline V gene, CDR1 and CDR2 are MNHNS and SASEGT. Whole blood was collected in K2EDTA tubes by collaborating institutions according to the institutions' own protocols. Collaborator samples were shipped for TCRbeta analysis as frozen whole blood, isolated PBMCs, or DNA extracted from either sample type. Sequencing used peripheral blood. This clonotype was obtained from a woman aged 55-70 years with acute or convalescent COVID-19. Rearrangement joined TRBV6-1 to TRBJ1-2, with the D gene call left open. The nucleotides are TGTGCCAGCAGTGAAATCCCTAACGGTGGCTACACCTTC. Protein translation: CASSEIPNGGYTF.